What follows are 17 T cell receptor beta chains derived from one specimen sequenced in a study of blood T cell repertoires in COVID-19. Only in-frame clones appear in the TCRdb table, and some are missing; sequencing was by immunoSEQ multiplex PCR. The repertoire holds more than 55,000 clones, with 65% to 85% as singletons. Sequenced material: peripheral blood. The receptors here all came from a man of 80 years or more with active or convalescent COVID-19.

The chain combines TRBV7-9 with TRBJ2-3, with D tentatively TRBD2 (5 bases). The V and J ends lost 5 bases and 2 bases respectively, with 11 bases between them. CDR3 size: 14 residues. Per the germline V gene, CDR1 is SEHNR and CDR2 is FQNEAQ (reference sequence). The DNA for the CDR3 is TGTGCCAGCAGCCCAACGGGAATCACAGATACGCAGTATTTT. Its protein product is CASSPTGITDTQYF.

The genes are TRBV19 and TRBJ1-2; 7 nucleotides agree with TRBD1. After removal of 5 bases from V and 8 bases from J, the junction contained 8 bases not matched to a gene. Per germline, CDR1 LNHDA and CDR2 SQIVND (reference sequence). This CDR3 contains 13 residues. CDR3 residues: CASSFTGEFGYTF. The CDR3 region has the DNA TGTGCCAGTAGTTTTACAGGGGAGTTCGGCTACACCTTC.

As regards this clone: Relative to the germline gene, one junction end is altered; a read error may explain this. The rearrangement links TRBV7-7 to TRBJ1-2; 9 bases match TRBD1. The CDR3 runs to 15 residues. Germline CDR1 SSHAT, CDR2 FNYEAQ (reference sequence). The CDR3 bases are TGTGCTAGCAGCCCCCGGGGACAGGGCCTTTATGGCTACACCTTC. Residues: CASSPRGQGLYGYTF. Supplemented by reference TRBV7-7 and TRBJ1-2, the full variable domain reads GAGVSQSPRYKVTKRGQDVTLRCDPISSHATLYWYQQALGQGPEFLTYFNYEAQPDKSGLPSDRFSAERPEGSISTLTIQRTEQRDSAMYRCASSPRGQGLYGYTFGSGTRLTVV.

The table lists this clone with many counts. The J gene is TRBJ1-6, the V gene TRBV5-1, with 7 bases lining up with TRBD1. The CDR3 covers 15 residues. CDR1 is SGHRS and CDR2 is YFSETQ in the germline V gene. V trimming: 2 bases; J trimming: 9 bases; junction bases outside the gene matches: 8. CDR3 in DNA: TGCGCCAGCAGCTTACGACAGGGTGATAGTTCACCCCTCCACTTT. As protein: CASSLRQGDSSPLHF.

The chain has TRBV6-5 and TRBJ2-2, with unresolved D. Germline V gene lookup returns CDR1 MNHEY and CDR2 SVGAGI. Trimming removed 0 bases at V and 7 bases at J, with 6 bases between. The CDR3 loop spans 13 amino acids. The CDR3 DNA reads TGTGCCAGCAGTTACTCCGAACTCGGGGAGCTGTTTTTT. This sequence encodes CASSYSELGELFF.

This chain uses TRBV12-5 with TRBJ1-1; D may be TRBD1 (5 bases). V was shortened by 6 bases and J by 5 bases, with 16 bases between the two germline ends. The CDR3 totals 14 residues. The V gene's germline CDR1 is LGHNT and CDR2 FRNRAP. The CDR3 is CASGEPGIGTEAFF. The CDR3 DNA reads TGTGCTAGTGGGGAACCAGGGATCGGAACTGAAGCTTTCTTT.

The rearrangement links TRBV7-2 to TRBJ2-1; no clear D. Germline lookup yields CDR1 SGHTA and CDR2 FQGNSA. Between the trimmed V and J ends, which lost 1 base and 2 bases, there was a span of 6 bases. The CDR3 runs 14 residues. The CDR3 protein is CASSLVPAYNEQFF. CDR3 in DNA: TGTGCCAGCAGCTTAGTGCCGGCCTACAATGAGCAGTTCTTC.

This chain joins TRBV28 and TRBJ2-4; 7 nucleotides match TRBD1. In germline, CDR1 is MDHEN, CDR2 SYDVKM. Trimming took 3 bases from V and 0 from J; bases not matched to a gene: 14. This CDR3 comprises 19 residues. The CDR3 region is CASSFPMMPTGLAKNIQYF. DNA of the CDR3: TGTGCCAGCAGTTTCCCTATGATGCCGACAGGGCTAGCCAAAAACATTCAGTACTTC.

J is TRBJ1-5 and V is TRBV24-1; 8 bases fit TRBD1. From germline, CDR1 is KGHDR and CDR2 SFDVKD. The CDR3 length is 16 residues. J gave up 5 bases and V 6 bases, and 11 bases lay outside the gene matches. The CDR3 region is CATSTRLRGPYQPQHF. In nucleotides, the CDR3 is TGTGCCACCAGTACCCGTCTCAGGGGGCCTTATCAGCCCCAGCATTTT.

The chain recombines TRBV12-3 or TRBV12-4 with TRBJ2-7; 10 bases agree with TRBD1. The CDR3 has 13 amino acids. V lost 6 bases to trimming and J lost 5 bases; unmatched junction nucleotides: 4. The CDR3 sequence: CASRPTGGHEQYF. In DNA form, the CDR3 reads TGTGCCAGCAGACCGACAGGGGGCCACGAGCAGTACTTC.

The chain joins TRBV7-3 to TRBJ2-2, with D hard to call. This CDR3 contains 14 residues. Trimming left V 2 bases short and J 1 base short, with 5 bases between. Germline V gene lookup returns CDR1 SGHTA and CDR2 FQGTGA. CDR3 sequence reads: CASSLYRNTGELFF. The CDR3 DNA is TGTGCCAGCAGCTTATACAGGAACACCGGGGAGCTGTTTTTT.

The genes are TRBV28 and TRBJ1-2; D is undetermined. The CDR3 has 14 residues. V gave up 3 bases and J gave up 3 bases, with 11 bases separating them. Germline CDR1 and CDR2: MDHEN and SYDVKM. The CDR3 DNA sequence: TGTGCCAGCAGTTTTCGTCGCCAGGACTATGGCTACACCTTC. Translated, it gives CASSFRRQDYGYTF.

The chain is built from TRBV7-8 and TRBJ2-1; 8 nucleotides align to TRBD2. V dropped 5 bases and J dropped 4; count of bases not matched to a gene: 10. Germline CDR1 is SGHVS and CDR2 is FQNEAQ. CDR3 length: 16 residues. The CDR3 DNA reads TGTGCCAGCAGCCCTGGCGTTAGCGGGAATTACAATGAGCAGTTCTTC. Translation gives CASSPGVSGNYNEQFF.

The rearrangement uses TRBV3-1 (or the pseudogene TRBV3-2) and TRBJ1-1; D gene unclear. Germline V CDR1 and CDR2: LGHDT, YNNKEL (reference sequence). Trimming removed 1 base at V and 2 bases at J, with 11 bases between. The CDR3 contains 15 residues. CDR3 sequence: CASSQGGSLNTEAFF. The CDR3 region has the DNA TGTGCCAGCAGCCAAGGCGGCAGCCTAAACACTGAAGCTTTCTTT.

The chain links TRBV19 to TRBJ2-5; D possibly corresponds to TRBD1 (5 bases). The germline V gene has CDR1 LNHDA and CDR2 SQIVND (reference sequence). With 2 bases removed from V and 3 bases from J, the gap between germline ends came to 13 bases. The CDR3 runs 15 residues. This CDR3 reads CASSIMPDRKETQYF. In DNA form, the CDR3 reads TGTGCCAGTAGTATAATGCCCGACAGAAAAGAGACCCAGTACTTC.

This chain connects TRBV6-4 to TRBJ2-1; 14 bases agree with TRBD2. The CDR3 covers 16 residues. Germline V lookup: CDR1 MRHNA, CDR2 SNTAGT. The junction had 8 bases not matched to a gene; V was cut back by 8 bases and J by 5 bases. The CDR3 bases are TGTGCCAGCCCTCCCGGGACTAGCGGGGGACACAATGAGCAGTTCTTC. This gives the protein CASPPGTSGGHNEQFF.

The chain links TRBV29-1 to TRBJ1-5; TRBD1 is a possible D gene (6 bases). This CDR3 is 15 amino acids long. Trimming took 8 bases from V and 0 from J, leaving 17 bases between them. Looked up from germline, CDR1 is SQVTM and CDR2 is ANQGSEA. CDR3 amino acids: CSPARGIYSNQPQHF. For the CDR3, the DNA is TGCAGCCCCGCGAGGGGGATCTATAGCAATCAGCCCCAGCATTTT.